The subject of this entry is one TCR beta chain. Its antigen target is currently unknown. No base quality values were provided; no much bigger clone lies one nucleotide off. Looking up the germline V gene yields CDR1 SGHDT and CDR2 YYEEEE. A distance of 23 bases separates the germline ends of V and J, which lose 4 bases and 3 bases respectively. Spanning cysteine to phenylalanine, the CDR3 consists of 17 amino acids. The DNA shown is the 51-base CDR3, in frame from base 1. TCRbeta CDR3 regions were amplified from genomic DNA using the immunoSEQ Assay, a bias-controlled multiplex PCR. Per the source publication's procedure: Within the assay, amplification of reference gene primers was used to estimate how many nucleated cells each sample contained. Sequence reads were collapsed and filtered to measure the absolute abundance of every unique TCRbeta CDR3 rearrangement. Productive Simpson clonality was computed per sample as the square root of Simpson's diversity index over productive rearrangements. What TCRdb holds here is the immuneACCESS table cut down to in-frame rearrangements. Part of the clones is not present; checked against another copy, under half of the missing clones reflect an unresolved V gene, and the others are unexplained. From that table come the V and J calls and clone size; the DNA was used to work out D and trimming. The sample records 190,000 or so clones, roughly 83% of which are singletons. The biggest ten clones account for 7.5% to 10% of the sample.

This record comes from a study of blood T cell repertoires in COVID-19 (dated by TCRdb to the early 2020s). About the study as a whole: Collaborator samples came from the United States, Italy and Spain and covered acute and convalescent phases of COVID-19. The prospective study material was composed of cDNA or gDNA derived from T cells, B-cell-depleted T cells, or PBMCs. Samples came from the ongoing ImmuneRACE study (first 160 participants) plus 1,254 subjects from 6 global collaborators. A de-identified subject ID, COVID-19 status, age in years and sex were almost always included in the sample metadata. A freely available public database, intended as a resource for researchers studying the immune response to SARS-CoV-2, is where the repertoires were released. The dataset comprised deeply sampled blood TCRbeta repertoires from subjects exposed to, actively infected with, or recovered from COVID-19. Where available, HLA class I and class II types were taken from metadata supplied by the sample provider and were not determined by assay-based typing.

In the prospective study, participants were about 18 to 100 years old, resided in around 25 geographic areas of the United States, and were enrolled through a virtual design. In the prospective study, participants were assigned to cohorts based on the clinical history participants reported in a screening survey and a study questionnaire. ImmuneRACE Cohort 3 recovered participants were defined by two consecutive negative NP/OP PCR tests, healthcare professional clearance, or symptom resolution. Each participant in the prospective study had whole blood, serum and a nasopharyngeal or oropharyngeal swab collected by mobile phlebotomists. Additional blood draws and questionnaires over an approximately 2-month period could optionally be provided by prospective study participants. Before DNA extraction, blood samples from the prospective study were shipped at room temperature or frozen. Results the study describes overall, beyond this receptor: The quantity of clinical and demographic metadata differed by source and by participant and was supplied without curation.

The sequence derives from a woman aged 30 to 39 who had recovered from COVID-19. Sequenced material: PBMCs or T cells enriched from blood (not recorded which). The chain links TRBV5-6 with TRBJ2-7; TRBD1 might be the D gene, on 8 matching bases. The nucleotides are TGTGCCAGCAGCGGTGGGACAGGACTAGACAGGATCTACGAGCAGTACTTC. Its protein is CASSGGTGLDRIYEQYF.